A selection of T cell receptor beta chains follows, all from one sample in a study of T cells in Graves' hyperthyroidism and ophthalmopathy. TCRdb itself ran the multiplex PCR reads through MiXCR, one entry per CDR3 protein. The sample lists hundreds of thousands of distinct CDR3 sequences; roughly 14% were seen once. Source material: blood. The source of these receptors is a man younger than 30 with Graves' ophthalmopathy. CDR3s include the opening cysteine and the closing phenylalanine or tryptophan. The D gene is left open where the match is weak. Expanded clones are given a class, and other clones once, few, many or no size at all.

j_gene	v_gene	abundance	d_gene	CDR3aa	CDR3nt
TRBJ2-7	TRBV24-1	.	.	CATQNSNSYEQYF	TGTGCCACCCAGAACTCTAATTCCTACGAGCAGTACTTC
TRBJ2-2	TRBV7-2	many	.	CASSELVQYTGELFF	TGTGCCAGCAGCGAACTAGTTCAGTACACCGGGGAGCTGTTTTTT
TRBJ2-7	TRBV9	.	.	CASSPPSYPYEQYF	TGTGCCAGCAGCCCCCCAAGTTACCCCTACGAGCAGTACTTC
TRBJ2-1	TRBV19	few	TRBD2	CASSIRGTSGSSSYNEQFF	TGTGCCAGTAGTATAAGAGGGACTAGCGGGTCGAGCTCCTACAATGAGCAGTTCTTC
TRBJ2-1	TRBV3-1	many	TRBD2	CASSQGRGGMYNEQFF	TGTGCCAGCAGCCAAGGTCGGGGGGGTATGTACAATGAGCAGTTCTTC
TRBJ2-7	TRBV6-2/TRBV6-3	many	TRBD1	CASTQGVRAYEQYF	TGTGCCAGCACCCAGGGGGTACGGGCCTACGAGCAGTACTTC
TRBJ2-3	TRBV6-2/TRBV6-3	.	TRBD1	CASSYPFVQGARTDTQYF	TGTGCCAGCAGTTACCCTTTTGTACAGGGGGCGCGGACAGATACGCAGTATTTT
TRBJ2-3	TRBV4-1	.	TRBD2	CARNHGGANTDTQYF	TGCGCCAGAAACCACGGGGGGGCGAACACGGATACGCAGTATTTT
TRBJ2-7	TRBV12-5	many	.	CASGSLGPYEQYF	TGTGCTAGTGGGTCCCTCGGACCCTACGAGCAGTACTTC
TRBJ1-5	TRBV19	few	TRBD1	CASSHRGQGIGTRQPQHF	TGTGCCAGTAGCCATCGGGGACAGGGGATCGGCACGCGTCAGCCCCAGCATTTT
TRBJ2-1	TRBV20-1	.	TRBD2	CSARRTSGGAKNEQFF	TGCAGTGCTCGACGGACTAGCGGGGGGGCGAAGAATGAGCAGTTCTTC
TRBJ1-3	TRBV7-8	many	.	CASSFRGPGNTIYF	TGTGCCAGCAGCTTCAGGGGACCTGGAAACACCATATATTTT
TRBJ2-1	TRBV2	many	TRBD2	CATSTSGVLNEQFF	TGTGCCACTTCAACTAGCGGAGTACTTAATGAGCAGTTCTTC
TRBJ2-2	TRBV4-1	.	TRBD2	CASSQSGGNTGELFF	TGCGCCAGCAGCCAAAGCGGGGGCAACACCGGGGAGCTGTTTTTT
TRBJ2-1	TRBV29-1	many	TRBD1	CSVELDRYNEQFF	TGCAGCGTTGAGCTGGACAGGTACAATGAGCAGTTCTTC
TRBJ2-1	TRBV27	many	.	CASAVGSSYNEQFF	TGTGCCAGTGCGGTCGGGAGCTCCTACAATGAGCAGTTCTTC
TRBJ2-7	TRBV6-1	many	TRBD2	CASRWTSGGYEQYF	TGTGCCAGCAGGTGGACTAGCGGGGGATACGAGCAGTACTTC
TRBJ2-7	TRBV13	many	.	CASGALSSYEQYF	TGTGCCAGCGGGGCACTGAGCTCCTACGAGCAGTACTTC
TRBJ1-2	TRBV19	many	.	CASSIEGQGHYGYTF	TGTGCCAGTAGTATAGAAGGTCAGGGGCACTATGGCTACACCTTC
TRBJ1-2	TRBV10-3	many	.	CAISAGTAYGYTF	TGTGCCATCAGTGCTGGGACTGCCTATGGCTACACCTTC